This T cell receptor (beta chain) was sequenced in a study of spatial heterogeneity in lung cancer. Looking at the study overall: More beta-chain than alpha-chain sequences were consistently detected. A module score for T cells, taken from matched bulk RNA-seq, correlated strongly with TCR transcript counts in tumor regions.

Germline V CDR1 and CDR2: SGHAT, FQNNGV. This CDR3 spans 15 amino acids. The ends were cut back, 4 bases at V and 3 bases at J, with 15 bases in the middle. Time point in this sample: sample taken at primary tumor resection. The study sequenced unsorted whole RNA from tumor, nontumor lung or frozen PBMC. MiXCR, applied by TCRdb to the 5' RACE reads, yields one record per CDR3 protein. Among 1,500 to 2,000 distinct CDR3 sequences listed, around 5% were seen once. By its share, this clonotype is medium-sized. Its target is unknown. Study observations and caveats: Counts of expanded intratumoral alpha and beta TCRs tracked tumor mutation counts.

This TCR was sampled from a male donor with early-stage non-small cell lung cancer. This material consisted of lung tumor tissue, taken at surgery. The rearrangement links TRBV11-2 to TRBJ2-5; either TRBD1 or TRBD2 may supply D (5 bases each). The CDR3 here is CASSSLWGNEETQYF. The DNA of the CDR3 is TGTGCCAGCAGCTCCCTGTGGGGGAATGAAGAGACCCAGTACTTC.